Sequencing of this TCR beta chain was carried out in a study of blood T cell repertoires in COVID-19. Study at large: Nucleic acid was either cDNA or gDNA, and it came from T cells, B-cell-depleted T cells, or PBMCs.

In the source study's methods: From reference gene primer amplification, estimates of nucleated cell counts were derived. TCRdb's table, derived via immunoSEQ multiplex PCR, lists solely in-frame clones and lacks some. The V and J calls and clone size were taken over from that table, and D and trimming were inferred from the DNA. The repertoire consists of over 130,000 clones, with around four fifths occurring once and the leading ten covering about 4%. Trimming took off 8 bases at V and 7 bases at J, with 23 bases between the two ends. The CDR3 spans 16 residues. Germline lookup yields CDR1 MNHEY and CDR2 SMNVEV (reference sequence).

The rearrangement links TRBV27 to TRBJ2-2; possibly TRBD1 for D (6 bases). Sequencing was carried out using peripheral blood. This receptor was identified in an elderly woman with acute or convalescent COVID-19. This CDR3 is CASAPGASLRFGELFF. In nucleotides, the CDR3 is TGTGCCAGCGCCCCAGGGGCCTCGCTTAGGTTCGGGGAGCTGTTTTTT.